This TCR beta chain appears in the sequencing data of a study of T-cell memory formation after mild COVID-19. The CDR3 has 14 residues. Trimming took off 4 bases at V and 0 bases at J, with 5 bases between the two ends. CDR1 is SGHRS, CDR2 YFSETQ, per germline. 5'RACE, which relied on constant-segment primers, yielded TCR alpha and TCR beta cDNA libraries carrying sample barcodes and UMIs. MiXCR was run by TCRdb on the 5' RACE reads, yielding one entry per CDR3 protein. This sample carries 430,000 or so distinct CDR3 sequences, 25% of them seen once, and the ten largest clones take around 12%. This clonotype turned up a few times. The antigen remains undetermined. Study-level points and caveats: Pre-infection memory contained some responding clones, which suggested that cross-reactive memory had joined. Whether second-wave clones peaking at day 37 were SARS-CoV-2 specific went unconfirmed. Contracting clones localized mainly to CM and EM when CD4+ and mainly to EMRA when CD8+.

The source is an adult woman who had mild COVID-19 (a few samples of this study predate the infection). Cell type and time point are not known. Sequencing was performed on PBMCs or a T cell subset sorted from them (not recorded which). The chain is built from TRBV5-1 and TRBJ2-6; the D is unclear. CDR3 nucleotides: TGCGCCAGCAGCGGGCTCTCTGGGGCCAACGTCCTGACTTTC. This codes for CASSGLSGANVLTF.